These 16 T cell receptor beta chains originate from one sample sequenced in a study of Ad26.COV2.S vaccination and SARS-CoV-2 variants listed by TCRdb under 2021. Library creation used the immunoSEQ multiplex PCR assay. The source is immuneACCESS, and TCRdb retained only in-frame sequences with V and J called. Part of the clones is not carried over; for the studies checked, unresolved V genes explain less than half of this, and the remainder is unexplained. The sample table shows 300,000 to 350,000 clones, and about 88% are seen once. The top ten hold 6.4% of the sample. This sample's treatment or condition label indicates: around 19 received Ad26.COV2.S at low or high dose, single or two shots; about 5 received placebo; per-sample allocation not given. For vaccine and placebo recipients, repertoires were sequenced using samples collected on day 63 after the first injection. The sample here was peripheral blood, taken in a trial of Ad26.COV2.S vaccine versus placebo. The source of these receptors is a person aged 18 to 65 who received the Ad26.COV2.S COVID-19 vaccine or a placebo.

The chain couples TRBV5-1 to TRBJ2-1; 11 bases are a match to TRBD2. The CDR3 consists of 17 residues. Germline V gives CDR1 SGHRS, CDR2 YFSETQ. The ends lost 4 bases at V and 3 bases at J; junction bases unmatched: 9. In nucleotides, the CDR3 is TGCGCCAGCAGCCGGGGGACTAGCGGTCCCCTCTACAATGAGCAGTTCTTC. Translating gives CASSRGTSGPLYNEQFF.

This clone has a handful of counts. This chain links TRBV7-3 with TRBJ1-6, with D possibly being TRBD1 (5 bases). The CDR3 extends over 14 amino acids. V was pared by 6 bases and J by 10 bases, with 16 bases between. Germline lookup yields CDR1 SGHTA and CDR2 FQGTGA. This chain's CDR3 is CASSPGPPPSPLHF. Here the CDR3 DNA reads TGTGCCAGCAGTCCGGGACCGCCGCCCTCACCCCTCCACTTT.

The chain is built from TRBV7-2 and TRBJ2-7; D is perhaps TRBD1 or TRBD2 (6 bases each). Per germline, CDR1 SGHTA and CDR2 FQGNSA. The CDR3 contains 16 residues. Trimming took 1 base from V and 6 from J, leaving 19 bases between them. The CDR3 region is CASSLEGGGVIREQYF. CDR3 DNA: TGTGCCAGCAGCTTAGAGGGGGGAGGAGTTATACGCGAGCAGTACTTC.

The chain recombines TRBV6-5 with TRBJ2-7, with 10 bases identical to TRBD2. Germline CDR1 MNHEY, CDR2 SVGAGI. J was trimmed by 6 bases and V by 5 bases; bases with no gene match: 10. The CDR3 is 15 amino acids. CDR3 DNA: TGTGCCAGCAGTCCATTCGGGACTAGCGAACTCGAGCAGTACTTC. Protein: CASSPFGTSELEQYF.

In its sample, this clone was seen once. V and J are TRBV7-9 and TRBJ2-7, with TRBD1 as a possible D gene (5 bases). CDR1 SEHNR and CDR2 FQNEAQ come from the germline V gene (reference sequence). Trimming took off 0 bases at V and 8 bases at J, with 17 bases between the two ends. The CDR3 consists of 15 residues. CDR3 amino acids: CASSLAIGAAVKQYF. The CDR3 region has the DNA TGTGCCAGCAGCTTAGCGATAGGGGCAGCCGTTAAGCAGTACTTC.

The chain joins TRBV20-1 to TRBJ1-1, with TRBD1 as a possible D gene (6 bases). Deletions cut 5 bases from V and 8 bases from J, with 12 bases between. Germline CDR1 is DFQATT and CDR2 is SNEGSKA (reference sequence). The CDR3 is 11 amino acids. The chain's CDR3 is CSAYYRAEAFF. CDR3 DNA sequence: TGCAGTGCTTACTACAGGGCGGAAGCTTTCTTT.

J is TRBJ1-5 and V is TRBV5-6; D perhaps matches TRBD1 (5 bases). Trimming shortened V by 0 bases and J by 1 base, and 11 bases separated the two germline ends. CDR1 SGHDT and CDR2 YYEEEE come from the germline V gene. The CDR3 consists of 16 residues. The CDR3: CASSLAGTESNQPQHF. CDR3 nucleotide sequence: TGTGCCAGCAGCTTGGCGGGGACGGAAAGCAATCAGCCCCAGCATTTT.

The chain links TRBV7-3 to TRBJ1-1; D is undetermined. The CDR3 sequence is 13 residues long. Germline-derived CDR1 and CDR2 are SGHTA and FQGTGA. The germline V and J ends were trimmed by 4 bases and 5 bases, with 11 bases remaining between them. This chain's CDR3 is CASSSRAGTEAFF. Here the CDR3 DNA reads TGTGCCAGCAGCTCCCGGGCGGGGACTGAAGCTTTCTTT.

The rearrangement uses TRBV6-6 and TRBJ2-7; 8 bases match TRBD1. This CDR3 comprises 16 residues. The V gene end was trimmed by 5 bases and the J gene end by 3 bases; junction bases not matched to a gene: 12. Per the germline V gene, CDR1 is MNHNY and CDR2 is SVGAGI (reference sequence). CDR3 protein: CASSPTEITGGYEQYF. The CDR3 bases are TGTGCCAGCAGTCCGACAGAAATTACAGGGGGCTACGAGCAGTACTTC.

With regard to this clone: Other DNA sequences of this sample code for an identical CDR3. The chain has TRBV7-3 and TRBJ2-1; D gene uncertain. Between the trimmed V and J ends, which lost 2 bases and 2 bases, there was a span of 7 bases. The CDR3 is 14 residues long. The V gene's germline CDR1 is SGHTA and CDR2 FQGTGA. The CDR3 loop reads CASSLGGTYNEQFF. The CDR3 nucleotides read TGTGCCAGCAGCTTAGGCGGTACCTACAATGAGCAGTTCTTC.

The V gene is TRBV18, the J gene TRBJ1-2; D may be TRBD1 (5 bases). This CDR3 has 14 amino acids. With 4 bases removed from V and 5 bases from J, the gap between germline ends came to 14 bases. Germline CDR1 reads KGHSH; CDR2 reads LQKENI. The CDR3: CASSLSQGYYGYTF. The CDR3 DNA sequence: TGTGCCAGCTCACTGAGTCAGGGATATTATGGCTACACCTTC.

The DNA for the CDR3 is TGTGCCAGCAGCCTCGTTCCGATCTACGAGCAGTACTTC. Its translation: CASSLVPIYEQYF. This chain joins TRBV11-2 and TRBJ2-7; D not resolved. Trimming stripped 5 bases from V and 3 bases from J, with 11 bases between. Germline CDR1 and CDR2: SGHAT and FQNNGV. The CDR3 runs to 13 residues. Combining the CDR3 with reference TRBV11-2 and TRBJ2-7 gives the whole variable domain EAGVAQSPRYKIIEKRQSVAFWCNPISGHATLYWYQQILGQGPKLLIQFQNNGVVDDSQLPKDRFSAERLKGVDSTLKIQPAKLEDSAVYLCASSLVPIYEQYFGPGTRLTVT.

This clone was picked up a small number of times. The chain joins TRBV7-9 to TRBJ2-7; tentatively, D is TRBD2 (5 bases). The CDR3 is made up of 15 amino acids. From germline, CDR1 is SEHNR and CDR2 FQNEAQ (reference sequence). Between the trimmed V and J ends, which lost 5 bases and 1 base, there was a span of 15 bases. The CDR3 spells CASSKGLAQSYEQYF. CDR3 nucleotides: TGTGCCAGCAGCAAGGGTCTAGCCCAATCCTACGAGCAGTACTTC.

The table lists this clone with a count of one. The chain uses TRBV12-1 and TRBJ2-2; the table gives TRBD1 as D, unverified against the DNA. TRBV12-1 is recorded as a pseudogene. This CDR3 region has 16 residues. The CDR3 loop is CASSRRQDRNTGELFF. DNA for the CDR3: TGTGCCAGCAGCCGACGACAGGATAGGAACACCGGGGAGCTGTTTTTT.

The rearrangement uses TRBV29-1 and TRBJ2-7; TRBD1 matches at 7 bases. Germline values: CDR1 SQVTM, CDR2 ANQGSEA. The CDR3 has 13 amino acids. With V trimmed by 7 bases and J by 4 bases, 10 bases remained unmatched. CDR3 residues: CSATPGQFYEQYF. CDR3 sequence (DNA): TGCAGCGCTACCCCGGGACAGTTTTACGAGCAGTACTTC.

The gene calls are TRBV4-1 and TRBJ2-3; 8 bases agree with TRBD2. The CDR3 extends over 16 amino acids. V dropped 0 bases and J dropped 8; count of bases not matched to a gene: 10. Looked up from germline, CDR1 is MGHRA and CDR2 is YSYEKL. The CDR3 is CASSQEAVGLALTQYF. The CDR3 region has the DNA TGCGCCAGCAGCCAAGAAGCTGTAGGACTAGCCCTTACGCAGTATTTT.